The clone carrying this T cell receptor (beta chain) showed up just a few times. The length of the CDR3 is 14 residues. The germline V gene encodes CDR1 GTSNPN and CDR2 SVGIG (reference sequence). V lost 4 bases to trimming and J lost 0 bases; unmatched junction nucleotides: 5. cDNA prepared by RNA extraction and subsequent reverse transcription served as the template for sequencing. Produced via immunoSEQ multiplex PCR; TCRdb's table is partial and in-frame only. The table has 120,000 or so clones, less than 75% seen once. The entry originates in a study of CD8+ T cells in alopecia areata. Sample treatment: oral pan-JAK inhibitor, 5-10 mg twice daily.

The material was CD8+ T cells sorted from blood, obtained at week 4, from a patient treated with tofacitinib. The chain joins TRBV30 to TRBJ1-1; TRBD1 aligns across 7 bases. The clonotype originates from a human donor with alopecia areata. Here the CDR3 DNA reads TGTGCCTGGATGCCGGGACAGCTGAACACTGAAGCTTTCTTT. Protein: CAWMPGQLNTEAFF.